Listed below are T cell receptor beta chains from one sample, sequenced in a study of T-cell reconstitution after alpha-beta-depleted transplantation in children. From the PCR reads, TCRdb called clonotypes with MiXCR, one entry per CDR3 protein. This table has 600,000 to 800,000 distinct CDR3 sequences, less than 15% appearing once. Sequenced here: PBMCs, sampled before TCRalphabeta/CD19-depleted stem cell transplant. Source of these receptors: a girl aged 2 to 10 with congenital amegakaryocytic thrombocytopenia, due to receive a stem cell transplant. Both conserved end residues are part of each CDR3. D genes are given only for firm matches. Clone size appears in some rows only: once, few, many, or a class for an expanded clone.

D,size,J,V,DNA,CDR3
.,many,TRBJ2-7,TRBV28,TGTGCCAGCAGTTTAGGTTCCCTGTCGCACGAGCAGTACTTC,CASSLGSLSHEQYF
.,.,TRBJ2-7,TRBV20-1,TGCAGTGCCCTTAGCGTCTCCTACGAGCAGTACTTC,CSALSVSYEQYF
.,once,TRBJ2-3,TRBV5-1,TGCGCCAGCAGCTTCGAGAGCGCTGATACGCAGTATTTT,CASSFESADTQYF
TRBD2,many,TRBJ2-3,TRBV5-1,TGCGCCAGCAGCCAAACACGAGGGACTAGCGGGGACTACACAGATACGCAGTATTTT,CASSQTRGTSGDYTDTQYF
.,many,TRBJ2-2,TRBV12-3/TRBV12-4,TGTGCCAGTCCACCTGGTGGGGGCGATAACCCCGGGGAGCTGTTTTTT,CASPPGGGDNPGELFF
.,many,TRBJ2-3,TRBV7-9,TGTGCCAGCAGCACTGACCAGGGGGAGGCAGATACGCAGTATTTT,CASSTDQGEADTQYF
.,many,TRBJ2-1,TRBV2,TGTGCCAGCAGTGAACTGTATGAGCAGTTCTTC,CASSELYEQFF
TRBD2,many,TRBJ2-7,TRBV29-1,TGCAGCGTTGAATGTGCAGGACTAGCGGGAGACGGGAACTACGAGCAGTACTTC,CSVECAGLAGDGNYEQYF
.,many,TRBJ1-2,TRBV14,TGTGCCAGCAGCATCGGTCCATATGGCTACACCTTC,CASSIGPYGYTF
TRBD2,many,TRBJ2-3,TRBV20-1,TGCAGCGCTATAGTTGGGAACTCGCCAAGCGGGAGGGCCGCAGATACGCAGTATTTT,CSAIVGNSPSGRAADTQYF
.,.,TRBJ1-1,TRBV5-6,TGTGCCAGCAGCTTGGAAGGATTTACGGCTTTCTTT,CASSLEGFTAFF
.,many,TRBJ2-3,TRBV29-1,TGCAGCGTGGAAGGGGACAAGGGCGCAGATACGCAGTATTTT,CSVEGDKGADTQYF
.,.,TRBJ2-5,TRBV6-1,TGTGCCAGCAGCTGGACCTCTGTAGAGACCCAGTACTTC,CASSWTSVETQYF
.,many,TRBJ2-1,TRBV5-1,TGCGCCAGCAGCTTAGTATCGAGGTTGGGCAATGAGCAGTTCTTC,CASSLVSRLGNEQFF
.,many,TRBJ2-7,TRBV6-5,TGTGCCAGCAGTTTTATGAGTACCTCCTACGAGCAGTACTTC,CASSFMSTSYEQYF
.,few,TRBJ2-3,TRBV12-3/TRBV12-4,TGTGCCAGCAGTCCGGGGCCCTCGGCAGATACGCAGTATTTT,CASSPGPSADTQYF
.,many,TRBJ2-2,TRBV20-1,TGCAGTGCTAGTTGGCGGACGGGCACCGGGGAGCTGTTTTTT,CSASWRTGTGELFF
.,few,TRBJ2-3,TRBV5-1,TGCGCCAGCAGCATCGGACCACACACAGATACGCAGTATTTT,CASSIGPHTDTQYF
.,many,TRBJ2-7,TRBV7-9,TGTGCCAGCAGCTTTTTGGCGGGTCGAGACTACGAGCAGTACTTC,CASSFLAGRDYEQYF
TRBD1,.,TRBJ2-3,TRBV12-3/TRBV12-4,TGTGCCAGCAGTTTAACCGTGTGGGACAGTTTCCCAGATACGCAGTATTTT,CASSLTVWDSFPDTQYF
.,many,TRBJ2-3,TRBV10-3,TGTGCCATCATGCCCAGCTCAGGGACCTCATCTAGCACAGATACGCAGTATTTT,CAIMPSSGTSSSTDTQYF
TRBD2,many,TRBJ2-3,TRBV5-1,TGCGCCAGCAGCTTGGGGGGGACTACTCTCACAGATACGCAGTATTTT,CASSLGGTTLTDTQYF
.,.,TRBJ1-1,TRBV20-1,TGCAGTGCTAGAAGTCTCATCCGAGACGCTGAAGCTTTCTTT,CSARSLIRDAEAFF
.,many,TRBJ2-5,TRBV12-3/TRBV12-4,TGTGCCAGCAGTTTCGGGGAGTGGGAGACCCAGTACTTC,CASSFGEWETQYF
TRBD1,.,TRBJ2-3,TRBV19,TGTGCCAGTAGTAGAGGACAGGCCGGTACGCAGTATTTT,CASSRGQAGTQYF
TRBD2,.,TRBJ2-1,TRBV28,TGTGCCAGCAGTCTACGGGGGGGACCCTCCTACAATGAGCAGTTCTTC,CASSLRGGPSYNEQFF
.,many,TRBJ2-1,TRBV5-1,TGCGCCAGCAGCCCTGGGGCAGACTACAATGAGCAGTTCTTC,CASSPGADYNEQFF
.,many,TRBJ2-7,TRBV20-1,TGCAGTGCGGCAGCCTCATACTACGAGCAGTACTTC,CSAAASYYEQYF
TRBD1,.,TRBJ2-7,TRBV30,TGTGCCTGGACTCCGACAGGGTTCCACGAGCAGTACTTC,CAWTPTGFHEQYF
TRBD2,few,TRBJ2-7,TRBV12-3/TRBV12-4,TGTGCCAGCAGTCCGCCGGGACTAGCGGCCTCCTACGAGCAGTACTTC,CASSPPGLAASYEQYF
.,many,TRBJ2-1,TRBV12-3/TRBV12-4,TGTGCCAGCAGTCTTACTTGGGAGCAGTTCTTC,CASSLTWEQFF
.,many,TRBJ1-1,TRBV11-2,TGTGCCAGCAGCTTAGCGGGGTCGGGCACTGAAGCTTTCTTT,CASSLAGSGTEAFF
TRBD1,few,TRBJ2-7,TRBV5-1,TGCGCCAGCAGCTTGATGAGTGGACAGGTATCCTACGAGCAGTACTTC,CASSLMSGQVSYEQYF
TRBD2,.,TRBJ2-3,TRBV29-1,TGCAGCGGGAGAGCGGGAGTGGACACAGATACGCAGTATTTT,CSGRAGVDTDTQYF
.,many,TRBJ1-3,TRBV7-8,TGTGCCAGCAGCCCGGTTCCCACTGGAAACACCATATATTTT,CASSPVPTGNTIYF
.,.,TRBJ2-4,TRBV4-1,TGCGCCAGCAGCCAAGTGAGTTCTTGGGAAGTCGAAAACATTCAGTACTTC,CASSQVSSWEVENIQYF
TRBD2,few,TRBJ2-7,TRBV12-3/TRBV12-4,TGTGCCAGCAGACTCCGACTAGCGGGAGAGGCCGAGCAGTACTTC,CASRLRLAGEAEQYF
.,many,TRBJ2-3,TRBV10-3,TGTGCCATCAGTGAAAGGATGATATCGAGGGGTCGCAGGACCACAGATACGCAGTATTTT,CAISERMISRGRRTTDTQYF
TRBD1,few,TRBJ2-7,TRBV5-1,TGCGCCAGCAGCCGGGGGACAGGGTTCTCTCAGGAGCAGTACTTC,CASSRGTGFSQEQYF
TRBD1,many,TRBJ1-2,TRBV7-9,TGTGCCAGCAGCCGGGGACAGACAAACTATGGCTACACCTTC,CASSRGQTNYGYTF